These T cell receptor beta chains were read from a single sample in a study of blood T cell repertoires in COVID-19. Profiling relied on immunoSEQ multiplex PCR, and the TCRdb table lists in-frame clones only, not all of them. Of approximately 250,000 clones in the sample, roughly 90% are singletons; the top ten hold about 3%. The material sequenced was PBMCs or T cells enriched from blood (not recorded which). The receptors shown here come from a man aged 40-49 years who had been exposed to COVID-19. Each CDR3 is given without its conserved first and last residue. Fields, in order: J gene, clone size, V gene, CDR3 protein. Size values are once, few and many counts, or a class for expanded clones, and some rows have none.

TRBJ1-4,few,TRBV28,ASSDEKLF
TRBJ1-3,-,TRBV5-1,ASSPGTGSGNTIY
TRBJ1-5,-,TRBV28,ASRLLGTGRNQPQH
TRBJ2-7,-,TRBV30,AWSPAGKGYEQY
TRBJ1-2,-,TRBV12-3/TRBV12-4,ASSQTGTYT
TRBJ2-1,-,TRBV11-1,ASSASGRAGNEQF
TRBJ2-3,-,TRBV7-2,ASSLALGQGGTQY
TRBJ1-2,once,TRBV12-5,ASGLEGQGFYGYT
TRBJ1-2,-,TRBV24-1,ATSDRQGTYGYT
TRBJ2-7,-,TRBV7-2,ASSLGLGTEQY
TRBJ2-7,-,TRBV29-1,SVLGGLDSYEQY
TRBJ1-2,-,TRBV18,ASSPGSYDYGYT
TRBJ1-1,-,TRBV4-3,ASSQGQGHKNTEAF
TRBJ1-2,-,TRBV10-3,ASVKGRSYGYT
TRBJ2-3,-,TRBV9,ASSVGSGGTDTQY
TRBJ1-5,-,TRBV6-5,ASSLSGRFFQPQH
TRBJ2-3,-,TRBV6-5,ASSYSGGDTQY
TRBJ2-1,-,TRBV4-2,ASSQDPQTQYNEQF
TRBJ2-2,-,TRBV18,ASSLGTGYTGELF
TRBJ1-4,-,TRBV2,ATGTDAQSPTNEKLF
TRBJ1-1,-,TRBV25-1,ASAWASTEAF
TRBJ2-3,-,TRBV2,ASRWDRERY
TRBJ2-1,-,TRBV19,ASSQTGSSYNEQF
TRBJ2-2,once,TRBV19,ASSRRTSEIGELF
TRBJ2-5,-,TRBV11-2,ASSLIGTAQETQY
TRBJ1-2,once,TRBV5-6,ASSLGGLRGYT
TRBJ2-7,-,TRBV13,ASSSGLANYEQY
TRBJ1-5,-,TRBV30,AWSGGQGNQPQH
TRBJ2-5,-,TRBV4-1,ASSQAVEETQY
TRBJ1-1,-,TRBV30,AWSVLMNTEAF
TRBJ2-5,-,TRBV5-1,ASRTLTGYQETQY
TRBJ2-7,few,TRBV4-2,ASSESIRGGYEQY
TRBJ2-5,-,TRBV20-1,SASTSGETQY